This T cell receptor (beta chain) came from a study of prognosis after radiotherapy for stage I lung cancer. Germline lookup yields CDR1 SGHRS and CDR2 YFSETQ. V dropped 1 base and J dropped 7; count of bases not matched to a gene: 5. The CDR3 is made up of 15 amino acids. The study amplified the TCR beta CDR3 region from genomic DNA. This amplification was carried out by two rounds of multiplex PCR. Amplification in first-round PCR relied on primers specific to each TRBV and TRBJ gene. MiXCR, run by TCRdb on the multiplex PCR reads, gives a single entry per CDR3 protein. The sample lists about 35,000 distinct CDR3 sequences, less than 45% occurring once. This clonotype was observed many times.

The chain has TRBV5-1 and TRBJ2-1; 10 nucleotides agree with TRBD2. The origin of this receptor is a donor over 45 with non-small cell lung cancer. The specimen comprised PBMCs, sampled before or after stereotactic body radiation therapy (not recorded which). CDR3 sequence reads: CASSLILAGVNEQFF. The CDR3 DNA follows: TGCGCCAGCAGCTTGATCCTAGCGGGAGTAAATGAGCAGTTCTTC.